This T cell receptor (beta chain) was found in a study of blood T cell repertoires in COVID-19. The overall study: Both acute and convalescent COVID-19 samples were obtained from the United States, Italy and Spain.

CDR1 SGHAT and CDR2 FQDESV come from the germline V gene (reference sequence). This CDR3 has 16 amino acids. The J segment lost 4 bases and the V segment lost 6 bases, leaving 10 bases of the junction unmatched. As processed by the authors: Reference gene primers were amplified, and this amplification served to estimate nucleated cell counts. Generated by immunoSEQ multiplex PCR, the TCRdb table keeps only in-frame clones and is missing some. V, J and clone size are those of that table, while D and trimming were read from the DNA. The table has tens of thousands of clones, approximately 88% seen once.

The chain is built from TRBV11-1 and TRBJ2-3; TRBD2 matches at 10 bases. The receptor was derived from a human donor in a cohort sampled during active COVID-19. Sequencing was done on a sample of peripheral blood. CDR3 DNA: TGTGCCAGCAGTTTTGGGAGCGGGGGGGCGGCAGATACGCAGTATTTT. It specifies CASSFGSGGAADTQYF. Full variable domain (outside the CDR3, taken from reference TRBV11-1 and TRBJ2-3): EAEVAQSPRYKITEKSQAVAFWCDPISGHATLYWYRQILGQGPELLVQFQDESVVDDSQLPKDRFSAERLKGVDSTLKIQPAELGDSAMYLCASSFGSGGAADTQYFGPGTRLTVL.